This T cell receptor beta chain was sequenced during a study of STAT3 mutations in large granular lymphocyte leukemia. The wider study: Among longitudinally sequenced T-LGLL patients, roughly half had canonical activating STAT3 mutations detected. Findings of the study overall: Every T-LGLL patient had at least one immunodominant TCRbeta clonotype. Suggested: STAT3 mutation was not the ancestral event for these clonal expansions.

Only in-frame clones appear in the TCRdb table, and some are missing; sequencing was by immunoSEQ multiplex PCR. This table holds some 30,000 clones, approximately 83% found once. This clone occurred once. Its specificity is not known. This receptor was taken from a man aged 55 to 70 with T-cell large granular lymphocyte leukemia. Some clones in this sample may be carry-over from other donors' samples. Sequenced: peripheral blood mononuclear cells.

The CDR3 DNA follows: TGCAGCGTTTCCCTCACAGATACGCAGTATTTT. It specifies CSVSLTDTQYF. The J gene is TRBJ2-3, the V gene TRBV29-1; D is undetermined. Trimming removed 5 bases at V and 2 bases at J, with 5 bases between. This CDR3 spans 11 amino acids. Looked up from germline, CDR1 is SQVTM and CDR2 is ANQGSEA.